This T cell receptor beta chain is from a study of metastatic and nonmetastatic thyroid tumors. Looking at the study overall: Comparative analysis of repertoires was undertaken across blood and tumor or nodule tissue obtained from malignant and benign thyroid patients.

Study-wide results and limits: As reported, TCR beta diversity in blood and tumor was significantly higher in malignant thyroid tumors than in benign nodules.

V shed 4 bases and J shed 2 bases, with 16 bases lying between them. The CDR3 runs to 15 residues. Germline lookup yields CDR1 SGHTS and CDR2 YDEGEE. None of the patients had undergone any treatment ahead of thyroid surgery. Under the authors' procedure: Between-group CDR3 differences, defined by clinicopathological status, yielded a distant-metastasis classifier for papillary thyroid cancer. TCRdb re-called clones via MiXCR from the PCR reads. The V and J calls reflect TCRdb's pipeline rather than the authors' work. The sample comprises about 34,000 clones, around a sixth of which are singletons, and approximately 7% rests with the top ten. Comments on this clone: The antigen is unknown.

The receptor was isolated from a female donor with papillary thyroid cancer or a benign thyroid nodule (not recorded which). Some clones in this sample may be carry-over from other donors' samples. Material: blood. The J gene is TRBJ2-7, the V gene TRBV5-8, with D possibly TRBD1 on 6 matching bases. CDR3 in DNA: TGTGCCAGCAGCAAAGCTAGGGACATCGCCTACGAGCAGTACTTC. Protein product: CASSKARDIAYEQYF.